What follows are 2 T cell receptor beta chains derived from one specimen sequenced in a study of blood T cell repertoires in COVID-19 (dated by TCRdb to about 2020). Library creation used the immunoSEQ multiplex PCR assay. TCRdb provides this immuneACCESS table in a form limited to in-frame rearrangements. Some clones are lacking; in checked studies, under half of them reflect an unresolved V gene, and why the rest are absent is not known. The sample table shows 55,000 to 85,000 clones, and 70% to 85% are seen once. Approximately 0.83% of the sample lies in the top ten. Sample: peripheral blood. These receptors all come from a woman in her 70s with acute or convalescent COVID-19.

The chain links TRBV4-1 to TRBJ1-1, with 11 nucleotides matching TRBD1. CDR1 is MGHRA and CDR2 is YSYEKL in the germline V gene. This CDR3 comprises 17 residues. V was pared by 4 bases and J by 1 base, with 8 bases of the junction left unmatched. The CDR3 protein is CASSPRDRGVTNTEAFF. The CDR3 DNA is TGCGCCAGCAGCCCCCGGGACAGGGGGGTAACGAACACTGAAGCTTTCTTT.

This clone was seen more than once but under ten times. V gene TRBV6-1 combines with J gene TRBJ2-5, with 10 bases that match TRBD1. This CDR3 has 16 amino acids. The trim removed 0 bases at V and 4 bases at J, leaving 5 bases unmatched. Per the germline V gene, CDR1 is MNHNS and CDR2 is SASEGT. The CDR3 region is CASSEAGTGVLETQYF. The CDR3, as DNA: TGTGCCAGCAGTGAAGCCGGGACAGGGGTCTTAGAGACCCAGTACTTC.